This record looks at one T cell receptor beta chain sequence and its context. Its antigen is not identified. The data derive from a study of radiotherapy plus CTLA-4 blockade in lung cancer. Notes on the study in general: Expansion of tumor-derived TCR clones was observed in blood after radiotherapy plus ipilimumab. With interferon-beta, early dynamics of blood T cell clones were reported to best predict response.

Participants had chemo-refractory metastatic non-small-cell lung cancer and were treated with focal radiation plus ipilimumab CTLA-4 blockade. The germline V gene encodes CDR1 MDHEN and CDR2 SYDVKM. J gave up 4 bases and V 8 bases, and 7 bases lay outside the gene matches. The CDR3 extends over 13 amino acids. Produced via immunoSEQ multiplex PCR; TCRdb's table is partial and in-frame only. The table records 40,000 to 50,000 clones, 82% of them present only once. Sequenced here: peripheral blood, sampled from a patient treated with radiotherapy plus ipilimumab. The TCR sequence derives from a human donor with non-small cell lung cancer who had stable disease on radiotherapy plus ipilimumab. V gene TRBV28 combines with J gene TRBJ1-2; TRBD1 agrees at 7 bases. The CDR3 region has the DNA TGTGCCAGCCCTTCGGGACAGACCTATGGCTACACCTTC. This gives the protein CASPSGQTYGYTF.